Given below is one TCR beta chain in context. The sample's treatment: randomized to nivolumab then ipilimumab (arm A) or the reverse (arm B). Patients had received no earlier DNA-damaging chemotherapy. Sorted cells were live CD3+CD8+, lacking CD19 and CD56, from PBMCs. TCRdb's table, derived via immunoSEQ multiplex PCR, lists solely in-frame clones and lacks some. This table holds over 10,000 clones, about 68% found once. This sample was included in a study of sequential checkpoint blockade in melanoma. Sequencing was performed on CD8+ T cells sorted from blood (inferred from file names), taken from a patient given nivolumab and ipilimumab in sequence. This TCR was recovered from a human donor with melanoma.

CDR3 in amino acids: CASSDRGVERPQHF. DNA of the CDR3: TGTGCCAGCAGTGACAGGGGGGTAGAGAGGCCCCAGCATTTT. The rearrangement uses TRBV6-1 and TRBJ1-5, with TRBD1 matching 7 bases. CDR1 is MNHNS and CDR2 is SASEGT in the germline V gene. The CDR3 sequence is 14 residues long. Losses at the gene ends were 3 bases for V and 9 bases for J; bases not matched to a gene: 8.